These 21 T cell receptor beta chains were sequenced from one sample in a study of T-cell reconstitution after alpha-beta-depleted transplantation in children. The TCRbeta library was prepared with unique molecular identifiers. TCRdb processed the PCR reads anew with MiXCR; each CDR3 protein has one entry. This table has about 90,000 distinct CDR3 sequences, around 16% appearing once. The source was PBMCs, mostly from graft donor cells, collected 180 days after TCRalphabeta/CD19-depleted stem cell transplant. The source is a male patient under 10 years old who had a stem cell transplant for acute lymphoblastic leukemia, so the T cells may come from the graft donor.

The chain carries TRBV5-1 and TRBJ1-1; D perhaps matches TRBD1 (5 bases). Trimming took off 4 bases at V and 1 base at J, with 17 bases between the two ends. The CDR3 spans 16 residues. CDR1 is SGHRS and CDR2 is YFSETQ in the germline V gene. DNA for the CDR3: TGCGCCAGCAGCAGGGGCCCTCCGGTGGGGAACACTGAAGCTTTCTTT. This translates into CASSRGPPVGNTEAFF.

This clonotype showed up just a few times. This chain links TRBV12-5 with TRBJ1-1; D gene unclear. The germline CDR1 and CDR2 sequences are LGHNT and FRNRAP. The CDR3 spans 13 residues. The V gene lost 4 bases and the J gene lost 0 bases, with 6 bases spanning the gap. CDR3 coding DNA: TGTGCTAGTGGTTCCCGACTGAACACTGAAGCTTTCTTT. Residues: CASGSRLNTEAFF.

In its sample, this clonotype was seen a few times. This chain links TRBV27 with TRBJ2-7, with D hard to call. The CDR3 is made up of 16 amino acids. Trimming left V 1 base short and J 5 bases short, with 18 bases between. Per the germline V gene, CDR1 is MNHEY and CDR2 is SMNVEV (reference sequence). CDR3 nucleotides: TGTGCCAGCAGTTTATGGCCACCGGGCCCCCTCAACGAGCAGTACTTC. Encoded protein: CASSLWPPGPLNEQYF.

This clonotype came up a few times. In DNA, the CDR3 is TGTGCCAGCAGCTTCAGTCTCACTGAAGCTTTCTTT. Residues: CASSFSLTEAFF. This chain joins TRBV7-9 and TRBJ1-1, with unresolved D. Germline CDR1 reads SEHNR; CDR2 reads FQNEAQ (reference sequence). V lost 3 bases to trimming and J lost 4 bases, with 6 bases between them. The CDR3 runs to 12 residues.

The CDR3 sequence is CASRAVGSQETQYF. For the CDR3, the DNA is TGCGCCAGCAGGGCGGTCGGATCCCAAGAGACCCAGTACTTC. The chain couples TRBV5-1 to TRBJ2-5; the D is unclear. Germline V gene data show CDR1 as SGHRS and CDR2 as YFSETQ. The CDR3 has 14 amino acids. Trimming stripped 5 bases from V and 1 base from J, with 12 bases between.

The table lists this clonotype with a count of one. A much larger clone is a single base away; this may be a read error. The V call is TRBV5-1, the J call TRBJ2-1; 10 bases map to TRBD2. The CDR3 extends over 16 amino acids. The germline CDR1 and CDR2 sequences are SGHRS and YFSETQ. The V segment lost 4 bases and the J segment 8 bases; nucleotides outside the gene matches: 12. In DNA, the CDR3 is TGCGCCAGCAGCATGGACACGGGACTAGCGTTAGATGAGCAGTTCTTC. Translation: CASSMDTGLALDEQFF.

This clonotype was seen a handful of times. In nucleotides, the CDR3 is TGTGCCAGCAGCCTAGAAGGGACTGTTACCTACAATGAGCAGTTCTTC. Its protein product is CASSLEGTVTYNEQFF. This chain connects TRBV7-2 to TRBJ2-1; possibly TRBD2 for D (6 bases). Deletions cut 5 bases from V and 2 bases from J, with 16 bases between. Germline CDR1 and CDR2: SGHTA and FQGNSA. The CDR3 consists of 16 residues.

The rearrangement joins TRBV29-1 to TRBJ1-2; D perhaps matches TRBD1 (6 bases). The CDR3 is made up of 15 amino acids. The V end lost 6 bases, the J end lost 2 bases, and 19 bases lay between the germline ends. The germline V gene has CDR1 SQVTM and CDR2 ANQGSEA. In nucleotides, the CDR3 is TGCAGCGTGCCCGTGGGGGCGCTGGTAAACTATGGCTACACCTTC. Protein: CSVPVGALVNYGYTF.

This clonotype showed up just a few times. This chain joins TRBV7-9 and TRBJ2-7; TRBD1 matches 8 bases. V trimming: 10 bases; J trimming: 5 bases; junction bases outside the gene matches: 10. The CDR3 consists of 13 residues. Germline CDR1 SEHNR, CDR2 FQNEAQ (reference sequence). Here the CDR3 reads CAMGPGGSNEQYF. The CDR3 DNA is TGTGCCATGGGCCCAGGGGGCAGTAACGAGCAGTACTTC.

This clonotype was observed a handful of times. The CDR3 nucleotides are TGCGCCAGCAGCTTGCTGGTTTCGGCCTACGAGCAGTACTTC. Protein sequence: CASSLLVSAYEQYF. The chain couples TRBV5-1 to TRBJ2-7; no firm D call. Germline V gene data show CDR1 as SGHRS and CDR2 as YFSETQ. The ends were cut back, 1 base at V and 2 bases at J, with 10 bases in the middle. The CDR3 runs to 14 residues.

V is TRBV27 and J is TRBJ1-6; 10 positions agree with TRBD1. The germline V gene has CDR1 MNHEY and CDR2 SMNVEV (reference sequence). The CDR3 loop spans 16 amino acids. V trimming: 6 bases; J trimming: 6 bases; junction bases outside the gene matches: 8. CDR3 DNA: TGTGCCAGCAGCCCTCCGGGACAGGGGATTAATTCACCCCTCCACTTT. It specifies CASSPPGQGINSPLHF.

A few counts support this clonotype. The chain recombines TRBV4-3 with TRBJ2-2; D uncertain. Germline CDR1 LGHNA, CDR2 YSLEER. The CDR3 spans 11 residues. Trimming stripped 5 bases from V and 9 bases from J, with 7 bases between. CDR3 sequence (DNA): TGCGCCAGCAGCTCCCAGCGGGAGCTGTTTTTT. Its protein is CASSSQRELFF.

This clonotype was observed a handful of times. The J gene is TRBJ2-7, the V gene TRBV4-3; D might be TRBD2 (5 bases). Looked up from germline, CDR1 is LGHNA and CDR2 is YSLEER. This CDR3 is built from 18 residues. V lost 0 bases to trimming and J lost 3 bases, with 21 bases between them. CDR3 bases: TGCGCCAGCAGCCAAGATCCAGAGGGAAGTACTTCTCTCTACGAGCAGTACTTC. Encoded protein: CASSQDPEGSTSLYEQYF.

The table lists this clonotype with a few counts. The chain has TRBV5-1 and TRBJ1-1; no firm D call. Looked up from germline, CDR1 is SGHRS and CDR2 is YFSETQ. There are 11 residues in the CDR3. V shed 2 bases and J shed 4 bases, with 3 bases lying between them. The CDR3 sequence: CASSFGTEAFF. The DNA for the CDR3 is TGCGCCAGCAGCTTCGGCACTGAAGCTTTCTTT.

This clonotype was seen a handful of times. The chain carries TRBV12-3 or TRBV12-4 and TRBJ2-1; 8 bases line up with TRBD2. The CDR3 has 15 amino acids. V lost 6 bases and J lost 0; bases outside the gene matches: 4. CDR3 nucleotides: TGTGCCAGCAGCCAGCGGGGGAGCTCCTACAATGAGCAGTTCTTC. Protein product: CASSQRGSSYNEQFF.

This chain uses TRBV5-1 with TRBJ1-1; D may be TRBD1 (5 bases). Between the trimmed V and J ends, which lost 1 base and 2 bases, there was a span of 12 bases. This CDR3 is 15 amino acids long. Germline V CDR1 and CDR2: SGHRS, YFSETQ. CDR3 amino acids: CASSLSSDRNTEAFF. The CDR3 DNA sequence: TGCGCCAGCAGCTTGTCATCAGACAGAAACACTGAAGCTTTCTTT.

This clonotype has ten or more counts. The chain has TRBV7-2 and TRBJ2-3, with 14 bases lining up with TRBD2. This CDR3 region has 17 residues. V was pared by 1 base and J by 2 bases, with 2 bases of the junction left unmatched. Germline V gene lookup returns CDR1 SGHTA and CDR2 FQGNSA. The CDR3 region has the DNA TGTGCCAGCAGCTTAGGACTAGCGGGGGGGATCACAGATACGCAGTATTTT. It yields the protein CASSLGLAGGITDTQYF.

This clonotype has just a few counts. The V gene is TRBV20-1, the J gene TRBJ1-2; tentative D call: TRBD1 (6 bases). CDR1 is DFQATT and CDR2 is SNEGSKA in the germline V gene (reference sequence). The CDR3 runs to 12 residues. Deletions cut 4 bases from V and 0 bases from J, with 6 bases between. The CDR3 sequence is CSATGANYGYTF. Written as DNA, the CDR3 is TGCAGTGCTACAGGGGCTAACTATGGCTACACCTTC.

The CDR3 nucleotides read TGCGCCAGCAGCTTGGAAGCGGGGCCGGGGGGCAATGAGCAGTTCTTC. Translation gives CASSLEAGPGGNEQFF. This sequence joins TRBV5-1 and TRBJ2-1; 7 bases agree with TRBD2. The CDR3 length is 16 residues. Germline-derived CDR1 and CDR2 are SGHRS and YFSETQ. V lost 0 bases and J lost 6; bases outside the gene matches: 9.

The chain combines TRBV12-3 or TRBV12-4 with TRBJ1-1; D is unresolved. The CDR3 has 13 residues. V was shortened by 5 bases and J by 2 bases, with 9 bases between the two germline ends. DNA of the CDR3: TGTGCCAGCAGTCTCCAGAGAAACACTGAAGCTTTCTTT. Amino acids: CASSLQRNTEAFF.

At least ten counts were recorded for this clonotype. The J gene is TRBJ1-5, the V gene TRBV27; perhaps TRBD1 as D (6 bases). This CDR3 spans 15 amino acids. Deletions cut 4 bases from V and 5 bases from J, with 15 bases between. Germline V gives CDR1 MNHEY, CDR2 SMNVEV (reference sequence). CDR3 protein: CASSYTGGPDQPQHF. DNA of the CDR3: TGTGCCAGCAGTTACACCGGGGGCCCGGATCAGCCCCAGCATTTT.